The 12 T cell receptor beta chains reported below all come from one sample, sequenced in a study of blood T cell repertoires in COVID-19. Assay: immunoSEQ multiplex PCR; the TCRdb copy retains only in-frame clones and omits some. The table lists tens of thousands of clones, 80% to 85% of them singletons, with about 45% in the top ten. Sequencing was performed on peripheral blood. These receptors came from a man older than 75 with acute or convalescent COVID-19.

The chain couples TRBV5-4 to TRBJ2-1, with TRBD2 matching over 11 bases. The length of the CDR3 is 16 residues. With 0 bases clipped from V and 4 bases from J, the junction kept 3 bases outside the gene matches. Germline V lookup: CDR1 SGHNT, CDR2 YYREEE (reference sequence). In nucleotides, the CDR3 is TGTGCCAGCAGCTTGGCGGGGACTAGCGGATACAATGAGCAGTTCTTC. Its translation is CASSLAGTSGYNEQFF.

Only one count was recorded for this clone. This sequence joins TRBV28 and TRBJ2-6; 9 bases map to TRBD1. This CDR3 is 17 amino acids long. J gave up 0 bases and V 5 bases, and 5 bases lay outside the gene matches. Germline-derived CDR1 and CDR2 are MDHEN and SYDVKM. The CDR3 region is CASSTPTGGSGANVLTF. CDR3 bases: TGTGCCAGCAGTACCCCGACAGGGGGCTCTGGGGCCAACGTCCTGACTTTC. Together with reference TRBV28 and TRBJ2-6, the CDR3 gives the full variable domain: DVKVTQSSRYLVKRTGEKVFLECVQDMDHENMFWYRQDPGLGLRLIYFSYDVKMKEKGDIPEGYSVSREKKERFSLILESASTNQTSMYLCASSTPTGGSGANVLTFGAGSRLTVL.

The chain joins TRBV3-1 (or the pseudogene TRBV3-2) to TRBJ2-7; D is unresolved. Deletions cut 3 bases from V and 4 bases from J, with 7 bases between. Germline lookup yields CDR1 LGHDT and CDR2 YNNKEL (reference sequence). This CDR3 spans 12 amino acids. CDR3 amino acids: CASSQRLYEQYF. The CDR3 DNA reads as TGTGCCAGCAGCCAGAGACTTTACGAGCAGTACTTC.

The chain recombines TRBV5-5 with TRBJ1-5; D is possibly TRBD1 (5 bases). V lost 4 bases, J lost 2 bases, and 16 bases lay in between. The CDR3 totals 16 residues. Germline loops: CDR1 SGHKS, CDR2 YYEKEE (reference sequence). In DNA, the CDR3 is TGTGCCAGCAGCCTCCGCGGGGCGTCGGGCAATCAGCCCCAGCATTTT. Its protein product is CASSLRGASGNQPQHF.

The chain has TRBV27 and TRBJ1-6, with D possibly TRBD1 on 6 matching bases. The CDR3 contains 15 residues. V was pared by 5 bases and J by 8 bases, with 16 bases between. CDR1 is MNHEY and CDR2 is SMNVEV in the germline V gene (reference sequence). The CDR3 protein is CASSTVQGRYSPLHF. The CDR3 bases are TGTGCCAGCAGTACCGTACAGGGTCGGTATTCACCCCTCCACTTT.

This sequence joins TRBV6-5 and TRBJ2-6, with D uncertain. Germline CDR1 reads MNHEY; CDR2 reads SVGAGI. V lost 6 bases, J lost 0 bases, and 9 bases lay in between. This CDR3 is built from 15 residues. The CDR3 bases are TGTGCCAGCAGGAGACACTCCTCTGGGGCCAACGTCCTGACTTTC. Residues: CASRRHSSGANVLTF.

This clone appeared a single time. The chain uses TRBV11-2 and TRBJ1-1; D is ambiguous. V was cut by 2 bases and J by 3 bases, with 7 bases left in between. The germline gives CDR1 SGHAT, CDR2 FQNNGV. There are 13 residues in the CDR3. The CDR3 DNA reads as TGTGCCAGCAGCTTAATCGGGTACACTGAAGCTTTCTTT. The encoded protein is CASSLIGYTEAFF.

The J gene is TRBJ2-5, the V gene TRBV7-2; 7 nucleotides agree with TRBD2. The CDR3 consists of 15 residues. V lost 4 bases, J lost 2 bases, and 7 bases stayed unmatched. The germline V gene encodes CDR1 SGHTA and CDR2 FQGNSA. This CDR3 reads CASSSPREAQETQYF. CDR3 coding DNA: TGTGCCAGCAGCTCCCCCCGGGAGGCGCAAGAGACCCAGTACTTC.

This clone was seen once. The rearrangement joins TRBV5-8 to TRBJ1-5; maybe TRBD1 (6 bases). The CDR3 is 16 amino acids. Per germline, CDR1 SGHTS and CDR2 YDEGEE. The ends were cut back, 4 bases at V and 0 bases at J, with 14 bases in the middle. CDR3: CASSPRQANSNQPQHF. CDR3 nucleotides: TGTGCCAGCAGCCCCCGACAGGCGAATAGCAATCAGCCCCAGCATTTT.

Notes on this clone: The sample contains more than one DNA sequence encoding this CDR3. The V call is TRBV24-1, the J call TRBJ1-2; a weak D match, TRBD1 (6 bases). Germline V gene lookup returns CDR1 KGHDR and CDR2 SFDVKD. V was pared by 2 bases and J by 1 base, with 7 bases between. The CDR3 is 14 amino acids. The CDR3 sequence is CATSDWTDNYGYTF. The CDR3 coding sequence is TGTGCCACCAGTGATTGGACAGATAACTATGGCTACACCTTC.

This sequence joins TRBV29-1 and TRBJ2-1; possible D gene TRBD2, 5 bases. Germline V CDR1 and CDR2: SQVTM, ANQGSEA. This CDR3 spans 11 amino acids. V was cut by 8 bases and J by 8 bases, with 13 bases left in between. CDR3 DNA: TGCAGCTTGACTGGAGGATATGAGCAGTTCTTC. Its protein product is CSLTGGYEQFF.

This clone was observed a single time. The rearrangement uses TRBV7-9 and TRBJ2-1, with TRBD2 matching over 8 bases. The CDR3 sequence is 18 residues long. Germline V gene data show CDR1 as SEHNR and CDR2 as FQNEAQ (reference sequence). Unmatched junction bases numbered 15, after V lost 5 bases and J lost 3 bases. CDR3 amino acids: CASSPLGGRSLSYNEQFF. For the CDR3, the DNA is TGTGCCAGCAGCCCCCTGGGCGGGAGGTCGTTAAGCTACAATGAGCAGTTCTTC.